This T cell receptor beta chain was profiled in a study of metastatic and nonmetastatic thyroid tumors. MiXCR re-clonotyped the PCR reads for TCRdb. The data hold some 20,000 clones, with under 25% observed a single time. Germline lookup yields CDR1 MNHEY and CDR2 SMNVEV (reference sequence). This CDR3 region has 13 residues. V was clipped by 3 bases and J by 15 bases; unmatched bases: 8. There were no patients who had received any treatment before thyroid surgery. Sequencing input: adjacent normal tissue. The source is a female donor with papillary thyroid cancer or a benign thyroid nodule (not recorded which). Some clones in this sample may be carry-over from other donors' samples. The rearrangement joins TRBV27 to TRBJ2-1, with 10 bases lining up with TRBD2. The CDR3 is CASSFSLAGDLFF. The DNA of the CDR3 is TGTGCCAGCAGTTTCTCTCTAGCGGGAGATCTGTTCTTC.